This TCR beta chain was sequenced during a study of blood T cell repertoires in COVID-19. Study-level background: From the United States, Italy and Spain came samples of acute and convalescent COVID-19.

The CDR3 is made up of 14 amino acids. Germline CDR1 and CDR2: SGHRS and YFSETQ. The V and J ends lost 0 bases and 7 bases respectively, with 13 bases between them. Study processing details: Nucleated cell counts were estimated from reference gene primer amplification. TCRdb's table, derived via immunoSEQ multiplex PCR, lists solely in-frame clones and lacks some. From that table come the V and J calls and clone size; the DNA was used to work out D and trimming. The data show about 240,000 clones, around 90% seen once. Sequenced: peripheral blood. The TCR sequence derives from a man aged 30 to 39 with COVID-19, enrolled during active disease. This chain connects TRBV5-1 to TRBJ1-2, with D perhaps matching TRBD1 (6 bases). For the CDR3, the DNA is TGCGCCAGCAGCTTGGGGGGGCGAAGCTCTGGCTACACCTTC. Translation: CASSLGGRSSGYTF.